Shown below are 30 T cell receptor beta chains from a single sample sequenced in a study of blood T cell repertoires in COVID-19. Generated by immunoSEQ multiplex PCR, the TCRdb table keeps only in-frame clones and is missing some. The profile shows about 120,000 clones, around 80% of them singletons. Material for sequencing was peripheral blood. These receptors were taken from a man aged 55 to 70 with active or convalescent COVID-19.

The J gene is TRBJ2-5, the V gene TRBV5-1; 9 nucleotides align to TRBD1. V gave up 5 bases and J gave up 4 bases; unmatched junction bases: 9. This CDR3 is built from 15 residues. Germline V gives CDR1 SGHRS, CDR2 YFSETQ. The CDR3 DNA sequence: TGCGCCAGCAGTTCTACAGGGGGCGCGGGAGAGACCCAGTACTTC. This sequence encodes CASSSTGGAGETQYF. Using reference TRBV5-1 and TRBJ2-5 for the parts outside the CDR3, the full variable domain is KAGVTQTPRYLIKTRGQQVTLSCSPISGHRSVSWYQQTPGQGLQFLFEYFSETQRNKGNFPGRFSGRQFSNSRSEMNVSTLELGDSALYLCASSSTGGAGETQYFGPGTRLLVL.

The rearrangement links TRBV20-1 to TRBJ1-2; possibly TRBD1 for D (5 bases). The CDR3 is 11 residues long. CDR1 and CDR2 from the germline V gene are DFQATT and SNEGSKA (reference sequence). The CDR3, as DNA: TGCATTATAGATGGGGGGTATGGCTACACCTTC. It yields the protein CIIDGGYGYTF.

This chain joins TRBV4-3 and TRBJ1-1; TRBD1 matches 9 bases. In germline, CDR1 is LGHNA, CDR2 YSLEER. V lost 4 bases to trimming and J lost 1 base; unmatched junction nucleotides: 7. CDR3 length equals 16 residues. For the CDR3, the DNA is TGCGCCAGCAGCCGAGAGCGGACAGGGGCGAACACTGAAGCTTTCTTT. Translating it yields CASSRERTGANTEAFF.

V and J are TRBV5-6 and TRBJ2-3; no clear D gene. This CDR3 is 14 amino acids long. Deletions cut 4 bases from V and 1 base from J, with 10 bases between. Germline V gene data show CDR1 as SGHDT and CDR2 as YYEEEE. The CDR3 protein is CASSRPGRTDTQYF. CDR3 sequence (DNA): TGTGCCAGCAGCAGGCCGGGTCGCACAGATACGCAGTATTTT. The whole variable domain, remainder taken from reference TRBV5-6 and TRBJ2-3, is DAGVTQSPTHLIKTRGQQVTLRCSPKSGHDTVSWYQQALGQGPQFIFQYYEEEERQRGNFPDRFSGHQFPNYSSELNVNALLLGDSALYLCASSRPGRTDTQYFGPGTRLTVL.

This clone was detected only once. V is TRBV12-3 or TRBV12-4 and J is TRBJ1-2; no definite D call. Deletions cut 4 bases from V and 13 bases from J, with 13 bases between. There are 11 residues in the CDR3. In DNA form, the CDR3 reads TGTGCCAGCAGTTCCTTGACAAACCCCACCTTC. Translation gives CASSSLTNPTF.

This clone was counted between two and nine times. This chain's CDR3 is CASSEEGTWTVQETQYF. Written as DNA, the CDR3 is TGTGCCAGCAGTGAGGAAGGTACTTGGACAGTCCAAGAGACCCAGTACTTC. The rearrangement uses TRBV6-1 and TRBJ2-5; perhaps TRBD1 as D (6 bases). CDR3 length equals 17 residues. V was pared by 3 bases and J by 1 base, with 18 bases between. Germline-derived CDR1 and CDR2 are MNHNS and SASEGT.

Here the CDR3 DNA reads TGTGCCAGCAGCCAAGGCGCAAACAGGGTAGGAGGCTACACCTTC. It translates to CASSQGANRVGGYTF. The chain employs TRBV3-1 (or the pseudogene TRBV3-2) and TRBJ1-2; D possibly corresponds to TRBD1 (6 bases). V shed 1 base and J shed 8 bases, with 17 bases lying between them. Germline loops: CDR1 LGHDT, CDR2 YNNKEL (reference sequence). CDR3 size: 15 residues.

The chain is built from TRBV6-2 or TRBV6-3 and TRBJ2-7; 8 bases fit TRBD2. CDR1 is MNHEY and CDR2 is SVGEGT in the germline V gene. The CDR3 is made up of 15 amino acids. V dropped 6 bases and J dropped 1; count of bases not matched to a gene: 8. For the CDR3, the DNA is TGTGCCAGCAGCCCAACCGGGAGGGGGTCCTACGAGCAGTACTTC. Amino acid sequence: CASSPTGRGSYEQYF.

The chain recombines TRBV28 with TRBJ2-7; a possible D gene is TRBD1 (6 bases). CDR1 is MDHEN and CDR2 is SYDVKM in the germline V gene. V was cut by 10 bases and J by 0 bases, with 10 bases left in between. The CDR3 contains 12 residues. CDR3 DNA: TGTGCCACCCAGGGGTCCTCCTACGAGCAGTACTTC. Translation: CATQGSSYEQYF.

This clone showed up just a few times. The same CDR3 is also encoded by other DNA sequences in this sample. The chain carries TRBV7-8 and TRBJ1-2; TRBD1 is a possible D gene (6 bases). V was trimmed by 5 bases and J by 1 base, leaving 8 bases between them. This CDR3 region has 13 residues. Germline lookup yields CDR1 SGHVS and CDR2 FQNEAQ. CDR3 nucleotide sequence: TGTGCCAGCAGCCCGGACAGTAACTATGGCTACACCTTC. This sequence encodes CASSPDSNYGYTF.

This chain connects TRBV2 to TRBJ2-1, with 11 bases lining up with TRBD2. Germline V lookup: CDR1 SNHLY, CDR2 FYNNEI. CDR3 length: 17 amino acids. After removal of 4 bases from V and 6 bases from J, the junction contained 11 bases not matched to a gene. The CDR3 loop reads CASSVWASGRNGNEQFF. The CDR3 coding sequence is TGTGCCAGCAGTGTTTGGGCTAGCGGGAGGAACGGCAATGAGCAGTTCTTC.

The table lists this clone with many counts. The genes are TRBV7-3 and TRBJ1-2; D is unclear. V was pared by 5 bases and J by 6 bases, with 22 bases between. The CDR3 totals 16 residues. Germline V gene lookup returns CDR1 SGHTA and CDR2 FQGTGA. The CDR3 DNA reads as TGTGCCAGCAGCCCCCAGGTAGGCGCAGGATTGGATGGCTACACCTTC. Translated, it gives CASSPQVGAGLDGYTF.

The chain has TRBV5-4 and TRBJ2-1, with TRBD2 identical over 9 bases. CDR1 and CDR2 (germline): SGHNT, YYREEE (reference sequence). The CDR3 extends over 17 amino acids. V trimming: 4 bases; J trimming: 8 bases; junction bases outside the gene matches: 16. CDR3 residues: CASSRRQGASGTDEQFF. Here the CDR3 DNA reads TGTGCCAGCAGCCGGAGACAGGGAGCTAGCGGGACCGATGAGCAGTTCTTC.

This clone was seen a handful of times. This CDR3 reads CASSLPLAGTQYF. The CDR3 nucleotides read TGTGCCAGCAGTTTACCACTAGCGGGAACGCAGTATTTT. V is TRBV28 and J is TRBJ2-3, with 10 positions matching TRBD2. The V and J ends lost 2 bases and 9 bases, in that order; junction bases with no gene match: 2. Germline CDR1 MDHEN, CDR2 SYDVKM. This CDR3 region has 13 residues.

This CDR3 reads CASSLSTVRGTEAFF. Here the CDR3 DNA reads TGTGCCAGCAGTTTATCGACGGTAAGGGGAACTGAAGCTTTCTTT. The rearrangement uses TRBV27 and TRBJ1-1; possible D gene TRBD1, 5 bases. This CDR3 has 15 amino acids. The V and J ends lost 0 bases and 5 bases respectively, with 13 bases between them. Germline lookup yields CDR1 MNHEY and CDR2 SMNVEV (reference sequence).

This clone has just a few counts. The J gene is TRBJ2-5, the V gene TRBV7-7; 7 bases align to TRBD1. Germline CDR1 SSHAT, CDR2 FNYEAQ (reference sequence). Trimming took 5 bases from V and 1 from J; bases not matched to a gene: 4. The CDR3 consists of 14 residues. CDR3 residues: CASSPRTGQETQYF. The DNA of the CDR3 is TGTGCCAGCAGCCCCCGGACAGGCCAAGAGACCCAGTACTTC.

V usage is TRBV5-5 and J usage is TRBJ2-7, with D tentatively TRBD2 (5 bases). Trimming took off 2 bases at V and 7 bases at J, with 16 bases between the two ends. Germline V gives CDR1 SGHKS, CDR2 YYEKEE (reference sequence). This CDR3 has 14 residues. CDR3 nucleotides: TGTGCCAGCAGCTTAGACTACTTTCGTGAAGAGCAGTACTTC. Translation gives CASSLDYFREEQYF. The full variable domain, its missing parts supplied by reference TRBV5-5 and TRBJ2-7, is DAGVTQSPTHLIKTRGQQVTLRCSPISGHKSVSWYQQVLGQGPQFIFQYYEKEERGRGNFPDRFSARQFPNYSSELNVNALLLGDSALYLCASSLDYFREEQYFGPGTRLTVT.

The sample holds a few counts of this clone. The chain joins TRBV19 to TRBJ1-5, with TRBD1 identical over 9 bases. The CDR3 extends over 16 amino acids. V dropped 5 bases and J dropped 8; count of bases not matched to a gene: 13. Germline CDR1 is LNHDA and CDR2 is SQIVND (reference sequence). As DNA, the CDR3 is TGTGCCAGTAGTTCGGATGGGGACAGGGCGGTGGAGCCCCAGCATTTT. It translates to CASSSDGDRAVEPQHF.

The chain couples TRBV21-1 to TRBJ2-1; TRBD1 reflects the table's D call only, with no check against the DNA. TRBV21-1 is deemed a pseudogene. CDR3 length: 17 amino acids. The CDR3 is CASSNPTGTGYRNEQFF. The CDR3 DNA is TGTGCCAGCAGCAATCCCACCGGGACAGGGTATCGCAATGAGCAGTTCTTC.

V usage is TRBV5-1 and J usage is TRBJ1-4, with 9 bases that match TRBD1. CDR1 and CDR2 from the germline V gene are SGHRS and YFSETQ. Trimming removed 4 bases from V and 8 bases from J; junction bases left unmatched: 15. This CDR3 is built from 17 residues. Here the CDR3 reads CASSLGGLGTGNEKLFF. The CDR3 bases are TGCGCCAGCAGCCTGGGTGGGCTCGGGACAGGGAACGAAAAACTGTTTTTT.

The chain employs TRBV7-9 and TRBJ2-7; TRBD2 is a possible D gene (5 bases). Germline lookup yields CDR1 SEHNR and CDR2 FQNEAQ (reference sequence). V shed 2 bases and J shed 4 bases, with 15 bases lying between them. The CDR3 length is 15 residues. The CDR3 is CASSLRSRRGYEQYF. CDR3 nucleotide sequence: TGTGCCAGCAGCTTACGGTCCCGCCGGGGATACGAGCAGTACTTC. The whole variable domain, remainder taken from reference TRBV7-9 and TRBJ2-7, is DTGVSQNPRHKITKRGQNVTFRCDPISEHNRLYWYRQTLGQGPEFLTYFQNEAQLEKSRLLSDRFSAERPKGSFSTLEIQRTEQGDSAMYLCASSLRSRRGYEQYFGPGTRLTVT.

CDR3 nucleotide sequence: TGTGCCAGCAGAGGCCCGGGGACTAGCGGGAGGAGCTCCTACAATGAGCAGTTCTTC. Translating gives CASRGPGTSGRSSYNEQFF. The chain has TRBV7-2 and TRBJ2-1; 15 positions match TRBD2. CDR3 length equals 19 residues. With 6 bases clipped from V and 0 bases from J, the junction kept 9 bases outside the gene matches. Germline CDR1 SGHTA, CDR2 FQGNSA.

This clone was detected only a few times. The chain is built from TRBV2 and TRBJ1-1; D is perhaps TRBD1 (6 bases). The CDR3 has 14 residues. CDR1 SNHLY and CDR2 FYNNEI come from the germline V gene. V dropped 6 bases and J dropped 4 bases, with 15 bases sitting between them. CDR3 DNA sequence: TGTGCCAGCAGCTCCGGGACACCCGGCACTGAAGCTTTCTTT. Translated, it gives CASSSGTPGTEAFF.

The chain links TRBV29-1 to TRBJ2-1; no definite D call. The germline CDR1 and CDR2 sequences are SQVTM and ANQGSEA. V dropped 6 bases and J dropped 7 bases, with 22 bases sitting between them. The length of the CDR3 is 15 residues. CDR3 coding DNA: TGCAGCGTGGATTCTTTAGCTGTTGTAGGTAATGAGCAGTTCTTC. Translating it yields CSVDSLAVVGNEQFF.

This chain uses TRBV7-3 with TRBJ2-5; possibly TRBD2 for D (5 bases). Germline loops: CDR1 SGHTA, CDR2 FQGTGA. Trimming left V 2 bases short and J 5 bases short, with 15 bases between. The CDR3 sequence is 15 residues long. Here the CDR3 DNA reads TGTGCCAGCAGCTTAGGAGGTCGGCTAGGGGAGACCCAGTACTTC. It specifies CASSLGGRLGETQYF.

V gene TRBV4-3 combines with J gene TRBJ1-2; D is unclear. The V end lost 1 base, the J end lost 4 bases, and 13 bases lay between the germline ends. Germline CDR1 and CDR2: LGHNA and YSLEER. This CDR3 comprises 15 residues. The CDR3 DNA reads TGCGCCAGCAGCCAAGGTCGCGCGGCCGGCTATGGCTACACCTTC. This encodes CASSQGRAAGYGYTF.

This chain uses TRBV28 with TRBJ1-2, with TRBD1 identical over 9 bases. V lost 6 bases to trimming and J lost 7 bases; unmatched junction nucleotides: 12. The germline gives CDR1 MDHEN, CDR2 SYDVKM. This CDR3 spans 15 amino acids. CDR3 nucleotides: TGTGCCAGCAGGGGGACAGGGAACGGCATCAGTGGCTACACCTTC. Protein product: CASRGTGNGISGYTF.

This rearrangement joins TRBV5-1 to TRBJ2-1; TRBD1 matches at 7 bases. After removal of 1 base from V and 3 bases from J, the junction contained 4 bases not matched to a gene. In germline, CDR1 is SGHRS, CDR2 YFSETQ. This CDR3 is built from 15 residues. Here the CDR3 DNA reads TGCGCCAGCAGCTTGCTCCGGGACAGCTACAATGAGCAGTTCTTC. Its protein product is CASSLLRDSYNEQFF.

The table lists this clone with a few counts. The genes are TRBV7-7 and TRBJ2-7; D perhaps matches TRBD2 (6 bases). Germline V CDR1 and CDR2: SSHAT, FNYEAQ (reference sequence). V was cut by 3 bases and J by 0 bases, with 18 bases left in between. This CDR3 region has 17 residues. The CDR3 sequence is CASSFLPAWGVSYEQYF. The DNA for the CDR3 is TGTGCCAGCAGCTTTCTCCCGGCCTGGGGGGTCTCCTACGAGCAGTACTTC.

CDR3 sequence reads: CASSPRTGGGLFDGHGYTF. CDR3 DNA: TGTGCCAGCAGCCCGAGGACAGGGGGCGGCCTCTTCGATGGGCACGGCTACACCTTC. The rearrangement links TRBV14 to TRBJ1-2; 11 bases are shared with TRBD1. This CDR3 is 19 amino acids long. Germline V gene data show CDR1 as SGHDN and CDR2 as FVKESK. With V trimmed by 4 bases and J by 8 bases, 21 bases remained unmatched.